Presented here are 3 T cell receptor beta chains from one specimen sequenced in a study of cytomegalovirus exposure and HLA in healthy donors. The PCR ran on 60 Vbeta and 13 Jbeta primers. The data were produced by immunoSEQ multiplex PCR, yet TCRdb's version contains in-frame clones alone and is incomplete. The sample has about 200,000 clones; about 88% are singletons. The sample was PBMCs. The receptors come from a woman in her twenties or thirties in good health and CMV-seronegative.

The chain couples TRBV7-2 to TRBJ1-2; D remains unclear. V was cut by 2 bases and J by 4 bases, with 8 bases left in between. CDR1 is SGHTA, CDR2 FQGNSA, per germline. The CDR3 is made up of 13 amino acids. In DNA form, the CDR3 reads TGTGCCAGCAGCTTATCTGGGCTCTATGGCTACACCTTC. Translated, it gives CASSLSGLYGYTF.

As concerns this clone: A junction boundary mismatches the germline segment, possibly from a read error. The chain recombines TRBV7-7 with TRBJ2-2, with TRBD2 matching over 14 bases. CDR1 and CDR2 from the germline V gene are SSHAT and FNYEAQ (reference sequence). This CDR3 region has 17 residues. The CDR3 sequence: CASSPRLAGGSTGELFF. The CDR3, as DNA: TGTGCTAGCAGCCCCAGACTAGCGGGAGGGAGCACCGGGGAGCTGTTTTTT.

The chain couples TRBV28 to TRBJ1-2; D is uncertain. The germline CDR1 and CDR2 sequences are MDHEN and SYDVKM. V lost 10 bases and J lost 8, with 20 bases in between. The CDR3 consists of 13 residues. DNA of the CDR3: TGTGCCACCAACGGGCGCGGGCGCTGGGGCTACACCTTC. Its protein product is CATNGRGRWGYTF.